The clone carrying this T cell receptor (beta chain) has a handful of counts. In germline, CDR1 is MDHEN, CDR2 SYDVKM. V was shortened by 8 bases and J by 8 bases, with 6 bases between the two germline ends. This CDR3 has 10 amino acids. This record belongs to a study of blood T cell repertoires in COVID-19. Across the study: Donors in the United States, Italy and Spain gave samples during acute or convalescent COVID-19.

Repertoires were generated with immunoSEQ multiplex PCR, while TCRdb's copy carries only in-frame clones and drops some. The sample includes approximately 85,000 clones, 86% of them seen just once. The chain uses TRBV28 and TRBJ1-4; unclear D gene. The specimen sequenced was peripheral blood. This clonotype was obtained from a woman older than 75 in a cohort sampled during active or convalescent COVID-19. The CDR3 reads CASGPEKLFF. CDR3 DNA sequence: TGTGCCAGCGGCCCCGAAAAACTGTTTTTT.